The sequence of this TCR beta chain was determined in a study of cytomegalovirus exposure and HLA in healthy donors (dated 2017 in TCRdb). About the study as a whole: An earlier analysis of 587 of the donors reported over 250 Gb of sequence data and 95 million to 140 million unique TCR beta sequences obtained from about 200 million T cells. A separate validation cohort of roughly 110 different subjects was used in addition to the roughly 700-subject first cohort. A handful of DR-DQ haplotypes were handled as single units for association and clustering because linkage in the cohort was strong. The study combined high-throughput TCR immunosequencing, statistical association of individual TCRs with disease status, and machine learning to predict cytomegalovirus infection status. Roughly 320 gigabases of sequencing data and roughly 81 million unique TCR sequences made up an early release that covered fewer than 650 HLA-typed donors. The study was designed to test whether signatures of past pathogen exposure could be identified by cataloging public T cell receptors. Every repertoire in the discovery cohort had been generated on one and the same sequencing platform. HLA typing included class I and class II loci at four-digit resolution. A later analysis re-analyzed previously published TCR beta repertoires from approximately 700 donors and added high-resolution HLA genotyping to study TCR occurrence patterns. In an earlier analysis of roughly 600 of the donors, high-throughput TCR beta sequencing was used to judge whether each TCR beta V gene segment behaved as functional or pseudogenic. A later genetic analysis took genome-wide SNP genotypes for about 65% of the roughly 670 donors and used that subset as a discovery cohort. Among some 410 genotyped donors of the cohort, an average of about 240,000 unique TCR beta nucleotide sequences were sequenced per donor, roughly 20% of them non-productive. Using immunosequencing, the study profiled T cell repertoires from about 610 subjects and related those repertoires to cytomegalovirus serostatus. The number of typed donors differed by locus: 629-630 for A, B, C, DRB1 and DQB1; 500 to 550 for DQA1; around 610 for DPA1; and some 430 for DPB1. The later analysis used no new phenotypic data to find candidate immune exposures, relying instead on TCR beta sequences and their occurrence across donors. Of the roughly 390 genotyped donors, about 80% fell in the genetic ancestry cluster associated with self-reported Caucasian donors. Alongside the repertoire data, information on donor age, sex, ethnicity and CMV serostatus was compiled.

Receptors were amplified or captured by the immunoSEQ multiplex PCR assay. A mixture of 60 forward primers for TCR Vbeta segments and 13 reverse primers for TCR Jbeta segments was used in the multiplex PCR. The CDR3 region of rearranged TCR beta genes was amplified from genomic DNA by a multiplex PCR assay. Amplified TCR beta libraries were sequenced as 87-base-pair reads on the Illumina HiSeq System. In the authors' own workflow: A later analysis counted about 76 million unique TCR beta chains across the 666 repertoires, and roughly 11 million of these chains were shared by at least two donors. To remove PCR and sequencing errors, raw reads were error-corrected and collapsed into unique sequences using a nearest-neighbor algorithm that merged closely related sequences. V, D and J gene segments were assigned by aligning CDR3 sequences to IMGT reference sequences. For a sequence to be retained, at least a six-nucleotide match to both a V gene segment and a J gene segment was required. A rearrangement counted as productive if the CDR3 had no stop codons and remained in frame with V and J, and every other rearrangement counted as non-productive. Following IMGT convention, CDR3 was defined as the stretch from the second conserved V-encoded cysteine up to the conserved J-encoded phenylalanine. Sequences without an unambiguous match to a single V gene segment were excluded from the earlier analysis of about 600 of the donors. An earlier analysis of a few hundred of the donors called V segments functional above 56.7% productive rearrangements and segregating when the between-donor standard deviation exceeded 5%. A statistical classification framework was built for diagnosing cytomegalovirus status from the catalog of TCR beta chain sequences. In a later analysis, TCR nucleotide sequences were compared against IMGT/GENE-DB human TR gene sequences so that V and J genes could be assigned. The TCRdist pipeline was used in a later analysis to assign CDR3 sequences and most-parsimonious VDJ recombination scenarios. A later analysis defined each TCR beta chain by its CDR3 amino acid sequence plus V-gene family, and excluded reads lacking a unique V-gene family. A later analysis removed roughly 590 highly shared, low-generation-probability nucleotide sequences to deal with suspected cross-contamination and a sequencing artifact. A later analysis calculated a clonal expansion index for each public chain from normalized within-repertoire ranks of inferred template counts. In a later analysis, generation probabilities were computed using a VDJ recombination model fitted to out-of-frame rearrangements, and the results were checked against IGoR. Hypergeometric tests were used in a later analysis to score TCR-TCR, TCR-HLA and TCR-CMV co-occurrence, with a repertoire-size bias correction applied to the TCR pairs. To estimate false discovery rates, a later analysis permuted the HLA or CMV assignments 20 times. In a later analysis, co-occurring TCRs were grouped using DBSCAN, and TCRdist sequence similarity was added for clustering within HLA-allele-positive subsets. Repertoires with fewer than 30,000 or more than 120,000 public chains were left out of co-occurrence clustering, as were five repertoires with anomalous nucleotide sharing. Drawn from immuneACCESS, this table holds only the in-frame rearrangements with V and J called that TCRdb kept. Clones are partly lost; checked studies trace under half to an unresolved V gene and leave the rest unexplained. V and J calls and clone size come straight from that table; D and trimming were deduced from the DNA. This sample comprises approximately 150,000 clones, 65% to 80% of them detected only once. The ten top clones hold approximately 1.6% of the sample.

The cohort consisted of 600 or so healthy bone marrow donors. At the time of sampling, all cohort members were nominally healthy, though unrecorded immune exposures were likely present. The donor tested CMV seronegative, placing the donor among the 300 to 400 seronegative members of the cohort. A peripheral blood sample was collected from each donor, and TCR beta sequencing was performed on peripheral blood mononuclear cells. Genomic DNA was extracted from the blood cell samples with the Qiagen DNeasy Blood Extraction Kit. A note on this clone: It lacks a known antigen. Per-base quality was not reported, and no clone a single base away is much larger than it.

Study-wide findings and limitations: The cohort was sequenced for TCR beta chains only, and without alpha or paired-chain data the features that could be detected were limited. An association between a missense DCLRE1C variant and V-gene and J-gene trimming of TCR beta chains was found in a later genetic analysis and replicated in an independent cohort. Most CMV-associated TCR beta chains appeared to be HLA-restricted in a later analysis, and the HLA associations seemed to be driven largely by CMV exposure. Most TCR sequences were observed very rarely across donors, whereas some public TCRs were present in many individuals. Immune exposure information for the cohort was limited to CMV serostatus. Three of the identified cytomegalovirus-associated TCR beta chains were confirmed in vitro to be specific for cytomegalovirus antigens. Correlated functional status among segregating V segments might reflect linkage disequilibrium, but an unknown experimental factor could not be ruled out. In a later analysis, TCR association rates were found to vary across HLA loci, with the most associated TCRs seen for DRB1 alleles and the fewest for HLA-C alleles. Around 16 rarely observed V segments, including chromosome 9 orphons, were excluded from the earlier analysis of just under 600 of the donors because counts were too low. A later analysis found that HLA-associated TCR beta chains were more clonally expanded and had lower generation probabilities than equally common non-associated chains. The classifier was reported to diagnose cytomegalovirus status with high specificity and sensitivity in both the original cohort and the validation cohort. The presence/absence analyses assumed that sequencing depth was roughly uniform across donors, and that assumption may not be true. Strong co-occurrence of HLA alleles, especially DR and DQ, made assigning TCR associations to individual alleles difficult. According to a later analysis, parvovirus B19, influenza, CMV and Epstein-Barr virus appeared linked to several top co-occurrence clusters. HLA typing was unavailable for some donors at each locus, so association tests used only the typed subset. The study listed 164 TCR beta chains as associated with cytomegalovirus. A further reported finding was that TCR beta sequences accurately predicted the HLA-A and HLA-B alleles for most subjects in the first cohort. Broadly in line with IMGT annotations, most TCR beta V segments showed up in productive rearrangements about 87% or about 30% of the time in an earlier analysis of approximately 640 of the donors. It was suggested by the authors that the approach could potentially be generalized to other disease states and immunological phenotypes. At a false discovery rate of 0.05, a later analysis linked under 20,000 TCR beta sequences to specific HLA alleles. A cluster of highly shared sequence variants was judged likely to represent a technical artifact of the sequencing pipeline. In a later genetic analysis, fewer N-insertions in productive TCRs were reported among donors in an Asian-associated ancestry cluster than the roughly 640-donor mean.

The clonotype was recovered from a woman aged 18-30 years in good health and CMV-seronegative. Sequencing was carried out using PBMCs.

The DNA reads TGTGCCAGCAGCACCGGACAGGGACTTGAAGAGACCCAGTACTTC. Its protein is CASSTGQGLEETQYF. The chain links TRBV7-9 with TRBJ2-5, with 8 bases matching TRBD1. V loses 5 bases at its end and J loses 3 bases; junction bases beyond the gene matches: 8. There are 15 amino acids in the CDR3, from cysteine to phenylalanine inclusive. Only CDR3 DNA remains: 45 bases, in frame from the first base. From a lookup of the germline V gene (reference sequence), CDR1 and CDR2 are SEHNR and FQNEAQ.